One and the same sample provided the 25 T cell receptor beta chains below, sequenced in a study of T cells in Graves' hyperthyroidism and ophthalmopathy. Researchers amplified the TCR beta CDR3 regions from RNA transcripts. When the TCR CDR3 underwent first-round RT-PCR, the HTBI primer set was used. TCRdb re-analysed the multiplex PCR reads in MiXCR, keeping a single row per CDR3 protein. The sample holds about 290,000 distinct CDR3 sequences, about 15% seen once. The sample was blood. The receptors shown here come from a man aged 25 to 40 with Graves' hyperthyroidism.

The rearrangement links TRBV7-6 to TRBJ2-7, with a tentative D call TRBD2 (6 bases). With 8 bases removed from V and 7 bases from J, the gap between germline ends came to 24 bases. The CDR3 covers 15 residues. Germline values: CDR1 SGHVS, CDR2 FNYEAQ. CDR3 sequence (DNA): TGTGCCAGCCGCCCTAGAGCCGGGAGTTCGCAAGAGCAGTACTTC. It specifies CASRPRAGSSQEQYF.

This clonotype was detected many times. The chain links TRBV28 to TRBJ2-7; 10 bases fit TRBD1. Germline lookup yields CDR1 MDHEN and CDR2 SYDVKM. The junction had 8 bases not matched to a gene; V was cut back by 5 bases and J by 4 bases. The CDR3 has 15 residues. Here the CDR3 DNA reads TGTGCCAGCAGTCCGACGACAGGGGGCGGGTACGAGCAGTACTTC. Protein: CASSPTTGGGYEQYF. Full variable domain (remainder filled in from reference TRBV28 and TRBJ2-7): DVKVTQSSRYLVKRTGEKVFLECVQDMDHENMFWYRQDPGLGLRLIYFSYDVKMKEKGDIPEGYSVSREKKERFSLILESASTNQTSMYLCASSPTTGGGYEQYFGPGTRLTVT.

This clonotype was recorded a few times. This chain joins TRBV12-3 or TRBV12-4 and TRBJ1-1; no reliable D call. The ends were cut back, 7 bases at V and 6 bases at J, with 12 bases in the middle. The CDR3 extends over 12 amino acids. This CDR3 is CASTEGLAEAFF. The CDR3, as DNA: TGTGCCAGCACCGAGGGCCTAGCTGAAGCTTTCTTT.

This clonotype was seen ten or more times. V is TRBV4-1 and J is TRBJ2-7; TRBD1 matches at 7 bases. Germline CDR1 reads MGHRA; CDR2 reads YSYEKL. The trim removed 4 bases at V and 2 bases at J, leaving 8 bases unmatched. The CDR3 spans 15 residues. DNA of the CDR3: TGCGCCAGCAGCCGGGGTCGACAGGGAGCCTACGAGCAGTACTTC. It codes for CASSRGRQGAYEQYF.

This chain's CDR3 is CSARVGPPGDEQFF. The DNA for the CDR3 is TGCAGTGCTAGGGTGGGACCGCCAGGTGATGAGCAGTTCTTC. This chain connects TRBV20-1 to TRBJ2-1; D tentatively reads TRBD1 or TRBD2 (5 bases each). Per the germline V gene, CDR1 is DFQATT and CDR2 is SNEGSKA (reference sequence). This CDR3 has 14 amino acids. V was cut by 3 bases and J by 8 bases, with 17 bases left in between.

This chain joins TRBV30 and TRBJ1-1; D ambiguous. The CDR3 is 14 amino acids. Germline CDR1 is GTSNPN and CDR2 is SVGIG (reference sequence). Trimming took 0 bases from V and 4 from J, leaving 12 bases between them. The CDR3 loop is CAWSVQILSTEAFF. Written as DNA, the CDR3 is TGTGCCTGGAGTGTACAGATTTTGAGCACTGAAGCTTTCTTT.

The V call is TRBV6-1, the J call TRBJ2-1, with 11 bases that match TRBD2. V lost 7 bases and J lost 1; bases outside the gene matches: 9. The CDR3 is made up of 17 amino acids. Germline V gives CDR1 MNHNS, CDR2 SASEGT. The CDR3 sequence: CASTFGLAGRSYNEQFF. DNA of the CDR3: TGTGCCAGCACCTTCGGACTAGCGGGTCGATCCTACAATGAGCAGTTCTTC.

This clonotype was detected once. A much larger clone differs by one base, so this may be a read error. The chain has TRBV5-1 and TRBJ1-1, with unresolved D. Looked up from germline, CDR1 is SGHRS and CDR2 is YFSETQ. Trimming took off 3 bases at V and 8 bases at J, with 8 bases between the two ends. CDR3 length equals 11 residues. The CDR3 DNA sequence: TGCGCCAGCAGCTCCCTCCGGGAAGCTTTCTTT. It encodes CASSSLREAFF. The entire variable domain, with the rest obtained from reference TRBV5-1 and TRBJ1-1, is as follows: KAGVTQTPRYLIKTRGQQVTLSCSPISGHRSVSWYQQTPGQGLQFLFEYFSETQRNKGNFPGRFSGRQFSNSRSEMNVSTLELGDSALYLCASSSLREAFFGQGTRLTVV.

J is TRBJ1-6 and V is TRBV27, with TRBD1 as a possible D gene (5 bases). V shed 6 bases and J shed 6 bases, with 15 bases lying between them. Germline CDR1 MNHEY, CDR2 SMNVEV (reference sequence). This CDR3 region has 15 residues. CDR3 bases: TGTGCCAGCAGCCCAAGACAGCCTCCTAATTCACCCCTCCACTTT. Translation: CASSPRQPPNSPLHF.

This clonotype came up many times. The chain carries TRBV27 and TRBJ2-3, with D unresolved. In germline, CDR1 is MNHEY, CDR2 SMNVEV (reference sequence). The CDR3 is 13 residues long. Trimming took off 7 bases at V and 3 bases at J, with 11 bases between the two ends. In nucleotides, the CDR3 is TGTGCCAGCAAAAGGATCAGAACAGATACGCAGTATTTT. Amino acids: CASKRIRTDTQYF.

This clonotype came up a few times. CDR3 coding DNA: TGTGCCAGCAGGGGAGAGAATGAGCAGTTCTTC. Amino acid sequence: CASRGENEQFF. The J gene is TRBJ2-1, the V gene TRBV12-3 or TRBV12-4; possibly TRBD2 for D (5 bases). The CDR3 has 11 residues. The ends were cut back, 6 bases at V and 7 bases at J, with 7 bases in the middle.

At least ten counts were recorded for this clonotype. CDR3 bases: TGTGCCAGCAGCCCCAAGTTGGGGCCTACCGGGGAGACCCAGTACTTC. This sequence encodes CASSPKLGPTGETQYF. V and J are TRBV7-8 and TRBJ2-5; perhaps TRBD1 as D (5 bases). V lost 5 bases, J lost 5 bases, and 21 bases lay in between. Germline V gene data show CDR1 as SGHVS and CDR2 as FQNEAQ. The CDR3 extends over 16 amino acids.

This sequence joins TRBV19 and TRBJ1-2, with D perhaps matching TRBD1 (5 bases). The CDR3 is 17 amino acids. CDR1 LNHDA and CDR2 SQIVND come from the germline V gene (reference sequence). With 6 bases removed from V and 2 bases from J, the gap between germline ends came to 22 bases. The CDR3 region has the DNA TGTGCCAGTAGATTCGGAGGGGCCGCCCAGGAGAACTATGGCTACACCTTC. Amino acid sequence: CASRFGGAAQENYGYTF.

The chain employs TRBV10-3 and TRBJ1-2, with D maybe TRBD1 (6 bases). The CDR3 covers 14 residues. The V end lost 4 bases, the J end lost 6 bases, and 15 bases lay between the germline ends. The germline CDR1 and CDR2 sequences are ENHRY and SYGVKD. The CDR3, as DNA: TGTGCCATCAGTGGGACAGCTTTTGGGAATGGCTACACCTTC. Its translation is CAISGTAFGNGYTF.

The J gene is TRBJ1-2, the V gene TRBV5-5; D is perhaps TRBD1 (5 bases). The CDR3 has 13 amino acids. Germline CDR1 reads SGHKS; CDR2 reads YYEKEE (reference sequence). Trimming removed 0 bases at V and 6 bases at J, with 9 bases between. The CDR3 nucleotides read TGTGCCAGCAGCTTGGTACCAGGGAATGGCTACACCTTC. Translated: CASSLVPGNGYTF.

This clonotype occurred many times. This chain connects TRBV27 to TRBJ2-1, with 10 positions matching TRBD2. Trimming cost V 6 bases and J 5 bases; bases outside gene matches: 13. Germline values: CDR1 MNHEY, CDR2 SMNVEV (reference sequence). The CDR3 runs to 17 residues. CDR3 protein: CASSLGVRTSGNNEQFF. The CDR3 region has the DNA TGTGCCAGCAGCCTTGGAGTCCGGACTAGCGGAAACAATGAGCAGTTCTTC.

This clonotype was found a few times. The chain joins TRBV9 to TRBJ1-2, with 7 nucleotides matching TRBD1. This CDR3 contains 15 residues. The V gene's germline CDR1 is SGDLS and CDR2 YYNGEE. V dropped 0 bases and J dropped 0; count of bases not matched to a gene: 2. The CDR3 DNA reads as TGTGCCAGCAGCGTAGAGGGACAGCCTAACTATGGCTACACCTTC. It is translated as CASSVEGQPNYGYTF.

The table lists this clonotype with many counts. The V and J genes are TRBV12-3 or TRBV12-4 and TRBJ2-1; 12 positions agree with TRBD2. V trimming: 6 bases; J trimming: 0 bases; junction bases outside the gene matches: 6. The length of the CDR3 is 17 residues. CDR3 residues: CASSRLAGGASYNEQFF. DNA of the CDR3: TGTGCCAGCAGCCGTCTAGCGGGGGGGGCCTCCTACAATGAGCAGTTCTTC.

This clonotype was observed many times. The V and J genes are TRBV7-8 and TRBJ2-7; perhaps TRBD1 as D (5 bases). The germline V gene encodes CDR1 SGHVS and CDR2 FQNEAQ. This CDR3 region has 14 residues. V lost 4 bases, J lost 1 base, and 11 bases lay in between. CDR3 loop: CASSSRGRSYEQYF. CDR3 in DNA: TGTGCCAGCAGCTCTAGGGGCCGGTCCTACGAGCAGTACTTC.

The CDR3 spells CASSWAGVIPYEQYF. The CDR3 nucleotides are TGTGCCAGTAGTTGGGCGGGGGTGATACCATACGAGCAGTACTTC. The J gene is TRBJ2-7, the V gene TRBV19; 7 bases align to TRBD2. Germline V gene sequence: CDR1 LNHDA, CDR2 SQIVND (reference sequence). V was pared by 5 bases and J by 4 bases, with 11 bases of the junction left unmatched. There are 15 residues in the CDR3.

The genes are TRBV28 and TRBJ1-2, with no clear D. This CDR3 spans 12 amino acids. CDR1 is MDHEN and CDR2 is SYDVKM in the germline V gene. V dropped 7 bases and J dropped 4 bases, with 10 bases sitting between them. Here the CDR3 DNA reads TGTGCCAGCACCCCGGAGTCCTATGGCTACACCTTC. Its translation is CASTPESYGYTF.

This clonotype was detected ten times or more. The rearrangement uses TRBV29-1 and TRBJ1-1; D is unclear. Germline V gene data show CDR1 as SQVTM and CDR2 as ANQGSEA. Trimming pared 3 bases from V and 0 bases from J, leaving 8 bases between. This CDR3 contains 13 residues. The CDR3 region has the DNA TGCAGCGTTGATAGGAGCATGAACACTGAAGCTTTCTTT. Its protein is CSVDRSMNTEAFF.

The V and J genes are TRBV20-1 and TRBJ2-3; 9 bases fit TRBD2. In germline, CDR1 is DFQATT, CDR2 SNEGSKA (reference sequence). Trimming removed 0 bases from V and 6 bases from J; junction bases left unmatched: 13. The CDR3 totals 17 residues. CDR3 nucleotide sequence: TGCAGTGCTAGAGATATTAGGGCTCAGCGGGAGGTCGATACGCAGTATTTT. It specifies CSARDIRAQREVDTQYF.

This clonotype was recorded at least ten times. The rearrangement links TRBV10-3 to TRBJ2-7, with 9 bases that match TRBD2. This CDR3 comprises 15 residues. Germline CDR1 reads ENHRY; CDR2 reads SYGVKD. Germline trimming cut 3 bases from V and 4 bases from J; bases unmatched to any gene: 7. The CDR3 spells CAISEGGRAWYEQYF. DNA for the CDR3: TGTGCCATCAGTGAAGGCGGGAGGGCCTGGTACGAGCAGTACTTC.

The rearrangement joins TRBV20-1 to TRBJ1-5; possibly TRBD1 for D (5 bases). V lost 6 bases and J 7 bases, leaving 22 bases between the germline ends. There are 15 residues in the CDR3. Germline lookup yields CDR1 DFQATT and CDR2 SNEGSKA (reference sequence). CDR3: CSATQGHPTAQPQHF. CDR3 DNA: TGCAGTGCAACCCAAGGACATCCCACGGCACAGCCCCAGCATTTT.